These 5 T cell receptor beta chains were sequenced from one sample in a study of blood T cell repertoires in COVID-19. The method was immunoSEQ multiplex PCR; TCRdb's version includes in-frame clones alone and lacks a portion of them. The repertoire holds around 220,000 clones, with around 85% as singletons. The sequenced sample consisted of peripheral blood. The receptors derive from a woman aged 35 to 49 with active or convalescent COVID-19.

This sequence joins TRBV7-6 and TRBJ1-1, with D perhaps TRBD1 (6 bases). Trimming shortened V by 5 bases and J by 6 bases, and 16 bases separated the two germline ends. The CDR3 totals 14 residues. CDR1 is SGHVS, CDR2 FNYEAQ, per germline. The DNA for the CDR3 is TGTGCCAGCAGCCGGGGATCTACAGGGTCTGAAGCTTTCTTT. Its protein product is CASSRGSTGSEAFF.

The chain uses TRBV11-2 and TRBJ2-2; 9 nucleotides align to TRBD2. Germline values: CDR1 SGHAT, CDR2 FQNNGV. The J segment lost 5 bases and the V segment lost 7 bases, leaving 17 bases of the junction unmatched. The CDR3 length is 18 residues. In DNA, the CDR3 is TGTGCCAGCACCAATCCCGTCGGCGGGGGGGCCAGGACCGGGGAGCTGTTTTTT. Protein: CASTNPVGGGARTGELFF.

This clone was observed once. The chain combines TRBV27 with TRBJ1-1; 11 nucleotides line up with TRBD1. J lost 5 bases, V lost 5 bases, and 7 bases had no gene match. CDR1 and CDR2 (germline): MNHEY, SMNVEV (reference sequence). The CDR3 is 15 residues long. CDR3: CASSTRDRGFTEAFF. The CDR3 coding sequence is TGTGCCAGCAGTACTCGGGACAGGGGGTTTACTGAAGCTTTCTTT.

This clone was seen a single time. This sequence joins TRBV5-5 and TRBJ2-7; D possibly corresponds to TRBD2 (6 bases). The CDR3 loop spans 14 amino acids. Germline V lookup: CDR1 SGHKS, CDR2 YYEKEE (reference sequence). V lost 3 bases, J lost 4 bases, and 14 bases lay in between. The CDR3 loop reads CASSSKRGSYEQYV. CDR3 DNA sequence: TGTGCCAGCAGCTCAAAACGGGGGTCATACGAGCAGTACGTC.

The rearrangement uses TRBV7-9 and TRBJ2-1; 7 bases fit TRBD1. The CDR3 extends over 15 amino acids. The germline V gene encodes CDR1 SEHNR and CDR2 FQNEAQ (reference sequence). V dropped 3 bases and J dropped 8; count of bases not matched to a gene: 10. The CDR3 bases are TGTGCCAGCAGCTTGGTGTTCGGACAGGATCATGAGCAGTTCTTC. This gives the protein CASSLVFGQDHEQFF. Filled out from reference TRBV7-9 and TRBJ2-1, the complete variable domain reads DTGVSQNPRHKITKRGQNVTFRCDPISEHNRLYWYRQTLGQGPEFLTYFQNEAQLEKSRLLSDRFSAERPKGSFSTLEIQRTEQGDSAMYLCASSLVFGQDHEQFFGPGTRLTVL.